One sample yielded the 22 T cell receptor beta chains listed below, sequenced in a study of blood T cell repertoires in COVID-19. Generated by immunoSEQ multiplex PCR, the TCRdb table keeps only in-frame clones and is missing some. Counted here are under 250,000 clones, 83% occurring once; the ten biggest clones make up 5.5%. The sample taken for sequencing was peripheral blood. These TCRs come from a human donor in a cohort sampled during active COVID-19.

This CDR3 is CASSYSKQANTEAFF. In DNA form, the CDR3 reads TGTGCCAGCAGTTACTCGAAACAGGCCAACACTGAAGCTTTCTTT. The chain joins TRBV6-5 to TRBJ1-1, with D possibly being TRBD1 (5 bases). The germline CDR1 and CDR2 sequences are MNHEY and SVGAGI. This CDR3 comprises 15 residues. V lost 0 bases, J lost 2 bases, and 10 bases lay in between.

The chain recombines TRBV29-1 with TRBJ1-1; D is possibly TRBD1 (6 bases). The CDR3 is 13 amino acids. Germline V CDR1 and CDR2: SQVTM, ANQGSEA. Trimming took off 6 bases at V and 3 bases at J, with 14 bases between the two ends. The CDR3 sequence: CSVYRVGDTEAFF. CDR3 coding DNA: TGCAGCGTATACAGGGTGGGAGACACTGAAGCTTTCTTT.

V and J are TRBV25-1 and TRBJ1-5; TRBD1 matches 9 bases. This CDR3 is 15 amino acids long. After removal of 4 bases from V and 6 bases from J, the junction contained 7 bases not matched to a gene. From germline, CDR1 is MGHDK and CDR2 SYGVNS. The CDR3 loop is CASSAGQGNGQPQHF. Written as DNA, the CDR3 is TGTGCCAGCAGTGCCGGACAGGGGAATGGTCAGCCCCAGCATTTT.

This clone was detected only a few times. The chain couples TRBV19 to TRBJ1-5, with 9 positions matching TRBD1. The ends lost 6 bases at V and 2 bases at J; junction bases unmatched: 5. The CDR3 runs 15 residues. Germline CDR1 LNHDA, CDR2 SQIVND (reference sequence). The CDR3 nucleotides read TGTGCCAGTAGCGATACAGGGGGCGGCAATCAGCCCCAGCATTTT. It is translated as CASSDTGGGNQPQHF. The full variable domain, rest sourced from reference TRBV19 and TRBJ1-5, is DGGITQSPKYLFRKEGQNVTLSCEQNLNHDAMYWYRQDPGQGLRLIYYSQIVNDFQKGDIAEGYSVSREKKESFPLTVTSAQKNPTAFYLCASSDTGGGNQPQHFGDGTRLSIL.

The gene calls are TRBV30 and TRBJ1-5; 7 bases are shared with TRBD1. From germline, CDR1 is GTSNPN and CDR2 SVGIG (reference sequence). The ends lost 4 bases at V and 5 bases at J; junction bases unmatched: 5. The CDR3 runs 13 residues. CDR3 DNA sequence: TGTGCCTGGACCGACGACAGGGATCAGCCCCAGCATTTT. Translation: CAWTDDRDQPQHF.

This sequence joins TRBV6-5 and TRBJ1-2, with 7 bases matching TRBD1. This CDR3 is built from 14 residues. Trimming at V came to 4 bases and at J to 4 bases, leaving 6 bases not matched to a gene. The germline V gene has CDR1 MNHEY and CDR2 SVGAGI. Here the CDR3 reads CASSSDRAAYGYTF. The CDR3 DNA reads TGTGCCAGCAGTTCAGACAGGGCAGCCTATGGCTACACCTTC.

This clone was found once. The genes are TRBV5-8 and TRBJ1-3, with D possibly being TRBD1 (6 bases). Germline CDR1 SGHTS, CDR2 YDEGEE. The CDR3 has 15 amino acids. Trimming cost V 1 base and J 0 bases, with 8 bases left between them. CDR3 amino acids: CASSLTGFSGNTIYF. For the CDR3, the DNA is TGTGCCAGCAGCTTGACAGGGTTCTCTGGAAACACCATATATTTT.

The V gene is TRBV28, the J gene TRBJ2-7; D is unclear. Germline CDR1 and CDR2: MDHEN and SYDVKM. Deletions cut 5 bases from V and 4 bases from J, with 3 bases between. The CDR3 runs 10 residues. The DNA for the CDR3 is TGTGCCAGCAGTGAGTACGAGCAGTACTTC. Translated: CASSEYEQYF.

The genes are TRBV5-8 and TRBJ2-2, with D possibly being TRBD2 (6 bases). In germline, CDR1 is SGHTS, CDR2 YDEGEE. V was trimmed by 7 bases and J by 7 bases, leaving 14 bases between them. The CDR3 loop spans 13 amino acids. The chain's CDR3 is CASGEARGGELFF. CDR3 coding DNA: TGTGCCAGCGGGGAGGCCAGAGGCGGGGAGCTGTTTTTT.

The CDR3 reads CASATEEAGPQHF. The CDR3 nucleotides read TGTGCCAGCGCGACAGAGGAAGCGGGGCCCCAGCATTTT. The chain joins TRBV6-4 to TRBJ1-5; tentative D call: TRBD1 (5 bases). Germline V lookup: CDR1 MRHNA, CDR2 SNTAGT. V gave up 8 bases and J gave up 9 bases, with 17 bases separating them. CDR3 size: 13 residues.

V usage is TRBV5-6 and J usage is TRBJ2-3, with D uncertain. This CDR3 contains 14 residues. V was shortened by 0 bases and J by 3 bases, with 8 bases between the two germline ends. CDR1 SGHDT and CDR2 YYEEEE come from the germline V gene. The CDR3 protein is CASSLVVSTDTQYF. In DNA form, the CDR3 reads TGTGCCAGCAGCTTGGTGGTCAGTACAGATACGCAGTATTTT.

This chain connects TRBV6-5 to TRBJ2-7; 9 nucleotides align to TRBD1. Per the germline V gene, CDR1 is MNHEY and CDR2 is SVGAGI. The V segment lost 5 bases and the J segment 1 base; nucleotides outside the gene matches: 6. The CDR3 is 15 amino acids. The DNA for the CDR3 is TGTGCCAGCAGTCCCGGACAGGGGTTATCCTACGAGCAGTACTTC. It is translated as CASSPGQGLSYEQYF.

This chain joins TRBV6-6 and TRBJ1-2; D may be TRBD1 (5 bases). Germline assignment: CDR1 MNHNY and CDR2 SVGAGI (reference sequence). The CDR3 sequence is 14 residues long. Deletions cut 2 bases from V and 4 bases from J, with 11 bases between. The CDR3 sequence: CASSYDGTVYGYTF. For the CDR3, the DNA is TGTGCCAGCAGTTACGACGGGACTGTCTATGGCTACACCTTC.

This clone was observed a handful of times. V and J are TRBV7-8 and TRBJ1-5; D is undetermined. The germline V and J ends were trimmed by 1 base and 7 bases, with 17 bases remaining between them. Germline CDR1 is SGHVS and CDR2 is FQNEAQ. The CDR3 is made up of 16 amino acids. CDR3 bases: TGTGCCAGCAGCTTAGGCTCGAGCCGAAGTAACCAGCCCCAGCATTTT. Protein sequence: CASSLGSSRSNQPQHF.

The rearrangement joins TRBV25-1 to TRBJ2-4; weak D call: TRBD2 (7 bases). Germline CDR1 MGHDK, CDR2 SYGVNS. Trimming removed 5 bases at V and 0 bases at J, with 14 bases between. The CDR3 covers 16 residues. The CDR3 protein is CASSREGGIAKNIQYF. The DNA for the CDR3 is TGTGCCAGCAGTCGAGAGGGGGGGATAGCCAAAAACATTCAGTACTTC.

The CDR3 here is CASSSLRSGPSSYNEQFF. The CDR3 nucleotides read TGTGCCAGCAGCTCCCTCCGGAGCGGTCCGAGCTCCTACAATGAGCAGTTCTTC. J is TRBJ2-1 and V is TRBV11-2, with D possibly TRBD2 on 5 matching bases. CDR1 is SGHAT, CDR2 FQNNGV, per germline. The CDR3 extends over 18 amino acids. Trimming removed 4 bases at V and 0 bases at J, with 19 bases between.

This chain links TRBV18 with TRBJ1-1; 7 nucleotides match TRBD1. In germline, CDR1 is KGHSH, CDR2 LQKENI. V lost 3 bases and J lost 11; bases outside the gene matches: 9. The CDR3 loop spans 13 amino acids. CDR3 bases: TGTGCCAGCTCACCGGGACAGCAAAAGGGGGCTTTCTTT. Translating it yields CASSPGQQKGAFF.

This clone turned up a few times. The chain uses TRBV7-2 and TRBJ1-2, with 7 bases fitting TRBD1. From germline, CDR1 is SGHTA and CDR2 FQGNSA. The CDR3 totals 14 residues. Trimming took 2 bases from V and 2 from J; bases not matched to a gene: 2. The CDR3 sequence is CASSLNRGNYGYTF. Here the CDR3 DNA reads TGTGCCAGCAGCTTAAACAGGGGCAACTATGGCTACACCTTC. The entire variable domain, with the rest obtained from reference TRBV7-2 and TRBJ1-2, is as follows: GAGVSQSPSNKVTEKGKDVELRCDPISGHTALYWYRQSLGQGLEFLIYFQGNSAPDKSGLPSDRFSAERTGGSVSTLTIQRTQQEDSAVYLCASSLNRGNYGYTFGSGTRLTVV.

The genes are TRBV5-5 and TRBJ2-3; 8 nucleotides line up with TRBD2. The CDR3 contains 16 residues. The V segment lost 2 bases and the J segment 5 bases; nucleotides outside the gene matches: 10. Per germline, CDR1 SGHKS and CDR2 YYEKEE (reference sequence). This CDR3 is CASSFPTGGPGDTQYF. CDR3 nucleotides: TGTGCCAGCAGCTTCCCTACGGGAGGGCCTGGAGATACGCAGTATTTT.

The chain couples TRBV6-5 to TRBJ1-1; no clear D gene. V shed 8 bases and J shed 4 bases, with 14 bases lying between them. CDR1 is MNHEY, CDR2 SVGAGI, per germline. The CDR3 runs 13 residues. The CDR3 region is CASCFQDCTEAFF. In DNA, the CDR3 is TGTGCCAGCTGCTTTCAGGACTGCACTGAAGCTTTCTTT.

The chain employs TRBV19 and TRBJ2-1; 8 nucleotides align to TRBD1. This CDR3 has 16 amino acids. Trimming cost V 4 bases and J 4 bases; bases outside gene matches: 9. CDR1 and CDR2 (germline): LNHDA, SQIVND (reference sequence). The CDR3 region is CASSTSGTGGYNEQFF. In DNA form, the CDR3 reads TGTGCCAGTAGTACCTCGGGCACAGGGGGATACAATGAGCAGTTCTTC.

The chain employs TRBV7-8 and TRBJ2-3; D possibly corresponds to TRBD1 (5 bases). V was clipped by 5 bases and J by 3 bases, with 6 bases between them. This CDR3 comprises 12 residues. Germline-derived CDR1 and CDR2 are SGHVS and FQNEAQ. The CDR3 reads CASSRTTDTQYF. In nucleotides, the CDR3 is TGTGCCAGCAGCCGGACAACAGATACGCAGTATTTT.